One T cell receptor (beta chain) is described in this entry. The target antigen is unknown. CDR1 and CDR2 (germline): MDHEN, SYDVKM. Trimming shortened V by 1 base and J by 0 bases, and 10 bases separated the two germline ends. This CDR3 region has 16 residues. In TCRdb, the reads were re-called with MiXCR into one record per CDR3 protein. The profile covers some 100,000 distinct CDR3 sequences, with less than 30% appearing a single time and roughly 77% taken by the ten largest. The data are from a study of T cell repertoires in cytomegalovirus infection. Study-level results: CMV carriers having the relevant HLA were flagged by cumulative public TCR beta family frequency.

The chain combines TRBV28 with TRBJ1-3, with D possibly being TRBD1 (6 bases). The TCR was taken from a human donor in good health (CMV status not recorded). Some clones in this sample may be carry-over from other donors' samples. The sample here was CD8+ T cells from cultured PBMCs, taken from culture after CMV antigen stimulation. The CDR3 spells CASSLSDRPSGNTIYF. The CDR3 DNA reads TGTGCCAGCAGTTTATCGGACAGACCCTCTGGAAACACCATATATTTT. The full variable domain, rest sourced from reference TRBV28 and TRBJ1-3, is DVKVTQSSRYLVKRTGEKVFLECVQDMDHENMFWYRQDPGLGLRLIYFSYDVKMKEKGDIPEGYSVSREKKERFSLILESASTNQTSMYLCASSLSDRPSGNTIYFGEGSWLTVV.